This TCR beta chain was profiled in a study of blood T cell repertoires in COVID-19. Sequenced by immunoSEQ multiplex PCR; TCRdb stores in-frame clones only, minus some. The sample consists of about 400,000 clones, approximately 88% of them appearing once. Individuals drawn from under 30 US areas were about 18 to 90 years old. The sequencing sample was made of PBMCs or T cells enriched from blood (not recorded which). This sequence originates from a woman between 40 and 55 years old with acute COVID-19.

The CDR3 region is CSVEAGGGYTF. The CDR3 DNA follows: TGCAGCGTTGAAGCGGGGGGTGGCTACACCTTC. The chain is built from TRBV29-1 and TRBJ1-2; D is possibly TRBD1 (5 bases). The V end was cut by 1 base, the J end by 7 bases, with 7 bases between. Germline assignment: CDR1 SQVTM and CDR2 ANQGSEA. This CDR3 region has 11 residues.